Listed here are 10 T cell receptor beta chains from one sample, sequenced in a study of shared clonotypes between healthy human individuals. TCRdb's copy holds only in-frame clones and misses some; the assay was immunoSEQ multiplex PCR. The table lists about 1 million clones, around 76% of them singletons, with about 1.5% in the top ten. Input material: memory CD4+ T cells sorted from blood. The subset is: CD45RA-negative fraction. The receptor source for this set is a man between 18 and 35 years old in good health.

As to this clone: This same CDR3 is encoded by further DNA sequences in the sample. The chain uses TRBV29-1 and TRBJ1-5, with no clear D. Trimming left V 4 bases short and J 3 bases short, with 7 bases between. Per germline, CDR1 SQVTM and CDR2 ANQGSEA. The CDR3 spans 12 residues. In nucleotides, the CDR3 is TGCAGCGTTGGGGCGGTCAATCAGCCCCAGCATTTT. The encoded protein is CSVGAVNQPQHF.

CDR3 bases: TGCGCCAGCAGCCAGGGACTAGCGGGAGATAGCTGGGAGACCCAGTACTTC. It specifies CASSQGLAGDSWETQYF. The gene calls are TRBV5-1 and TRBJ2-5; 14 positions agree with TRBD2. This CDR3 spans 17 amino acids. The germline V gene encodes CDR1 SGHRS and CDR2 YFSETQ. Trimming at V came to 4 bases and at J to 5 bases, leaving 10 bases not matched to a gene.

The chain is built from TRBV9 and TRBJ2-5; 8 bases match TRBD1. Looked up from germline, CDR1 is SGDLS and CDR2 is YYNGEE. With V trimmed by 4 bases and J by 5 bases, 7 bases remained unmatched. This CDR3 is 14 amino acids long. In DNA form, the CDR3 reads TGTGCCAGCAGCCAAGGACAGGGTGGGGAGACCCAGTACTTC. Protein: CASSQGQGGETQYF.

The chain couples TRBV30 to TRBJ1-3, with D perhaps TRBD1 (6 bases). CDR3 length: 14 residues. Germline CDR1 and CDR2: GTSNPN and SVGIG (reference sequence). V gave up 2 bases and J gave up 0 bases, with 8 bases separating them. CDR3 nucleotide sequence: TGTGCCTGGAGTAAAGGGGGCTCTGGAAACACCATATATTTT. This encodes CAWSKGGSGNTIYF.

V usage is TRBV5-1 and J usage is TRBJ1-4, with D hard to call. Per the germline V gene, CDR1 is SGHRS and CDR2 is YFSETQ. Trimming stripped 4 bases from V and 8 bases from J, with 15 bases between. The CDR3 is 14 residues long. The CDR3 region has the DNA TGCGCCAGCAGCGTGGCTCAAAAGGGCGAAAAACTGTTTTTT. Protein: CASSVAQKGEKLFF.

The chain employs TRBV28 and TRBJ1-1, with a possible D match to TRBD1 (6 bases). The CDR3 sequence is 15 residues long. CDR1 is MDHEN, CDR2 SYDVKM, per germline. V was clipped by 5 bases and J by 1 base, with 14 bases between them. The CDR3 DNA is TGTGCCAGCAGTGCTCGGCGGGGGCGGAACACTGAAGCTTTCTTT. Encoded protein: CASSARRGRNTEAFF.

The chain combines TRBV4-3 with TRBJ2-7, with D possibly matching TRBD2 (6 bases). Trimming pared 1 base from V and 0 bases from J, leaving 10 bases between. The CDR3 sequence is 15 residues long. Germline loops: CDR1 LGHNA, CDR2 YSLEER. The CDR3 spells CASSQGGTPSYEQYF. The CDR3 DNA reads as TGCGCCAGCAGCCAAGGGGGGACTCCCTCCTACGAGCAGTACTTC.

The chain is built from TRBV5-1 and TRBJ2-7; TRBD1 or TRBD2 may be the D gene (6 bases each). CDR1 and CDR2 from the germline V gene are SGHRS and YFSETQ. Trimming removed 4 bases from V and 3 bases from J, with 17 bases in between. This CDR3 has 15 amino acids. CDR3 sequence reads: CASSRDGGLNYEQYF. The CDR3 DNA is TGCGCCAGCAGCCGAGACGGGGGCCTCAACTACGAGCAGTACTTC.

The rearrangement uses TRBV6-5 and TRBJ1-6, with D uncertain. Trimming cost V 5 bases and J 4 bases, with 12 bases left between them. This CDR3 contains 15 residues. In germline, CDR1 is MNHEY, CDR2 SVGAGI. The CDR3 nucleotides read TGTGCCAGCAGTCCCCGACAAGGTTATAATTCACCCCTCCACTTT. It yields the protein CASSPRQGYNSPLHF.

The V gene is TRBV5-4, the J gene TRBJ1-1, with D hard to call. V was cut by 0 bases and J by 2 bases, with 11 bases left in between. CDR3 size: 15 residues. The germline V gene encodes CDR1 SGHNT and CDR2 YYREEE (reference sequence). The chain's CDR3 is CASSLELGRNTEAFF. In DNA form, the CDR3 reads TGTGCCAGCAGCTTGGAACTAGGGCGAAACACTGAAGCTTTCTTT.